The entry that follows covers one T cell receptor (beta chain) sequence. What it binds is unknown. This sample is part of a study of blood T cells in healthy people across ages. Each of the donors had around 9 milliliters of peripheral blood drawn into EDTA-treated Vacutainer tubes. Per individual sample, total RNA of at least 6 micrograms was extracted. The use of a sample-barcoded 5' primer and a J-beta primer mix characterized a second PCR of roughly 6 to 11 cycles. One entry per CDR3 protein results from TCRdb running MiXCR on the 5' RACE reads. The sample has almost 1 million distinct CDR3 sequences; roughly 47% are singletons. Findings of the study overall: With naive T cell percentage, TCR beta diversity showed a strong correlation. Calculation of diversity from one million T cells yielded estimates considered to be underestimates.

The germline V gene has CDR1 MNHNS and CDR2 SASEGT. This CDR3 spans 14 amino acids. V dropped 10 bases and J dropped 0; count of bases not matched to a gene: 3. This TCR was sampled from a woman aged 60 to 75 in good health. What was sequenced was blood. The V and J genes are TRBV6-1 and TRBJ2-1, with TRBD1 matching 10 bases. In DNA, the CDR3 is TGTGCCACAAGACAGGGGGCCTCCTACAATGAGCAGTTCTTC. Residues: CATRQGASYNEQFF.